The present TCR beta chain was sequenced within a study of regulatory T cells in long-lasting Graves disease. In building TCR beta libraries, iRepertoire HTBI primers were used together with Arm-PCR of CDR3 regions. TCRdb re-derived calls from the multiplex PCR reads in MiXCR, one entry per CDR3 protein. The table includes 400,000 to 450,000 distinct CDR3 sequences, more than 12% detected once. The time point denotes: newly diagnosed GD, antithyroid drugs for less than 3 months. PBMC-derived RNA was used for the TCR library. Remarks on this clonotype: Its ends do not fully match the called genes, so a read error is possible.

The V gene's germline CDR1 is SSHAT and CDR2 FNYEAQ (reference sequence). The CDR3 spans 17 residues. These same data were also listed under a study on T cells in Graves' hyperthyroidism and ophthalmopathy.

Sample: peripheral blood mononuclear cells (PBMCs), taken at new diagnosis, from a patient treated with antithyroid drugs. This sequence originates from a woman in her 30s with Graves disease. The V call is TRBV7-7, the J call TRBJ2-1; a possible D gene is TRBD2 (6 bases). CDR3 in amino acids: CASSLGDRDVEGNEQFF. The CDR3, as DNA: TGTGCTAGCAGCTTAGGTGACCGGGACGTGGAGGGGAATGAGCAGTTCTTC.